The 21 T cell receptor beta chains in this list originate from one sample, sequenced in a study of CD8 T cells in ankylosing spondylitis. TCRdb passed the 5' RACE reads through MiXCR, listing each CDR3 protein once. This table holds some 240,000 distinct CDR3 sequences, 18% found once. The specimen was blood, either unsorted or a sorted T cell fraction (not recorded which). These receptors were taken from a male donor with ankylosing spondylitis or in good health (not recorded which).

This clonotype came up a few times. CDR3 nucleotides: TGTGCCACCAGTGATTGGGATCCCGGGACTAGCGGGAGGGCCGCTAATGAGCAGTTCTTC. As protein: CATSDWDPGTSGRAANEQFF. The chain carries TRBV24-1 and TRBJ2-1; 16 bases agree with TRBD2. CDR3 length equals 20 residues. V shed 2 bases, J shed 7 bases, and the junction held 13 bases outside the gene matches. CDR1 is KGHDR and CDR2 is SFDVKD in the germline V gene.

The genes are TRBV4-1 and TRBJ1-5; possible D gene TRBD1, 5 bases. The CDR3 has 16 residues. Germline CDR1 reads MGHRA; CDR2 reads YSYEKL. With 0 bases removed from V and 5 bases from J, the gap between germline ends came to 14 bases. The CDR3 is CASSQDPGLSHQPQHF. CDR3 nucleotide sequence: TGCGCCAGCAGCCAAGATCCAGGGTTAAGTCATCAGCCCCAGCATTTT.

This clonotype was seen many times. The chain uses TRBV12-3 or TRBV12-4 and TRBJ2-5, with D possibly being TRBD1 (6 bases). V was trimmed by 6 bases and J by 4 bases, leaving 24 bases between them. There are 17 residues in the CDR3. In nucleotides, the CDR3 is TGTGCCAGCAGCCCTGGACAGTACGATCGCGGAAGAGAGACCCAGTACTTC. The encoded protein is CASSPGQYDRGRETQYF.

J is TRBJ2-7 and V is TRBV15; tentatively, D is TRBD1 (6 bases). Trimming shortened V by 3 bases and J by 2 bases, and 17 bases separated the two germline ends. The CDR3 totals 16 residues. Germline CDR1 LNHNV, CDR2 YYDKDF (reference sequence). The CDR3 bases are TGTGCCACCAGCAGTCCCCCCGGGACAACCACCTACGAGCAGTACTTC. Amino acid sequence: CATSSPPGTTTYEQYF. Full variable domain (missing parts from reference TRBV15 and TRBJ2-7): DAMVIQNPRYQVTQFGKPVTLSCSQTLNHNVMYWYQQKSSQAPKLLFHYYDKDFNNEADTPDNFQSRRPNTSFCFLDIRSPGLGDTAMYLCATSSPPGTTTYEQYFGPGTRLTVT.

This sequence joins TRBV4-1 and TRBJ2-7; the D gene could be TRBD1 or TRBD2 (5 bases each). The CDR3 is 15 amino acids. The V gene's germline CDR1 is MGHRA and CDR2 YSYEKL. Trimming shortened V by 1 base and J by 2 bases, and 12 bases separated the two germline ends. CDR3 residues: CASSQVGTAAYEQYF. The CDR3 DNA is TGCGCCAGCAGCCAAGTGGGGACGGCTGCCTACGAGCAGTACTTC.

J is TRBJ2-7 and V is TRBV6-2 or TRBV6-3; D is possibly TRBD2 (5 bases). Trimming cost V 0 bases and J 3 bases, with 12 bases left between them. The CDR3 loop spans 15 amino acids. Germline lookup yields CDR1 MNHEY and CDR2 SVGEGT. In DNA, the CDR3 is TGTGCCAGCAGTTACTCATTGCTGGGAGACTACGAGCAGTACTTC. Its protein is CASSYSLLGDYEQYF.

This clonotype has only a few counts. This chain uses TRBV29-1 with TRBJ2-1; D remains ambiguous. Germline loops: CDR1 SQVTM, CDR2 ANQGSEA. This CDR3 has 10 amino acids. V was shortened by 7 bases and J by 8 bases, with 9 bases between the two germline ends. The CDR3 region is CSGLGDEQFF. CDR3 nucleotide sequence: TGCAGCGGGTTAGGCGATGAGCAGTTCTTC.

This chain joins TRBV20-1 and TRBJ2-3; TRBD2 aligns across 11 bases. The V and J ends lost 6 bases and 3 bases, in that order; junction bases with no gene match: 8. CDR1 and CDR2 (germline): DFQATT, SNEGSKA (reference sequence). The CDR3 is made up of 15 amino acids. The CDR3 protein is CSAKVRLAGTDTQYF. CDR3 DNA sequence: TGCAGTGCCAAAGTCCGACTAGCGGGAACAGATACGCAGTATTTT.

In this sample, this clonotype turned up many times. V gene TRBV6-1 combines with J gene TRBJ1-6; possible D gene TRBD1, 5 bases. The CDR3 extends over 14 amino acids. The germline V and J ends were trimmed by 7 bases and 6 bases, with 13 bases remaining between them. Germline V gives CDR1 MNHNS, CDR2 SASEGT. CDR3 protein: CASTPGGSNSPLHF. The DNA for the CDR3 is TGTGCCAGCACCCCGGGGGGGAGTAATTCACCCCTCCACTTT.

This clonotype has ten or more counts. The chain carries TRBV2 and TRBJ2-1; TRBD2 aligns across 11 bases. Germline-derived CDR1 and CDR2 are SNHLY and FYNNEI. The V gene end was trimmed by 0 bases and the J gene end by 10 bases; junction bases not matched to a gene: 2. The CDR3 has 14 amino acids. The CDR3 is CASSEAGTSGEQFF. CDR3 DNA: TGTGCCAGCAGTGAAGCCGGGACTAGCGGAGAGCAGTTCTTC.

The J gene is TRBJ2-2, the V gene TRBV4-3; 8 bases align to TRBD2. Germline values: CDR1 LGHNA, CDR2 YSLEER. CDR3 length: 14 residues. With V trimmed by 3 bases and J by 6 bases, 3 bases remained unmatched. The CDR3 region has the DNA TGCGCCAGCAGCCAGGGACTAGTTCCCGGGGAGCTGTTTTTT. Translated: CASSQGLVPGELFF.

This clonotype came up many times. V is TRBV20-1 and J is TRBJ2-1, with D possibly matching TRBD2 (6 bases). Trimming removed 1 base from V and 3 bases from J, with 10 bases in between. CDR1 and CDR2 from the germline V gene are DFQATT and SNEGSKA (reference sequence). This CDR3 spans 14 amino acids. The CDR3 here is CSARVGRDYNEQFF. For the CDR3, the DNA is TGCAGTGCTAGAGTAGGGCGGGACTACAATGAGCAGTTCTTC.

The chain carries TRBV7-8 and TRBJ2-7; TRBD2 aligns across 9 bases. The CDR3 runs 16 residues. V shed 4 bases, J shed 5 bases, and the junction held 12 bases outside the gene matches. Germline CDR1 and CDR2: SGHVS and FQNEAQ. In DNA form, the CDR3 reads TGTGCCAGCAGCTCTCTACCGGGACTAGCTCTCGACGAGCAGTACTTC. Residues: CASSSLPGLALDEQYF.

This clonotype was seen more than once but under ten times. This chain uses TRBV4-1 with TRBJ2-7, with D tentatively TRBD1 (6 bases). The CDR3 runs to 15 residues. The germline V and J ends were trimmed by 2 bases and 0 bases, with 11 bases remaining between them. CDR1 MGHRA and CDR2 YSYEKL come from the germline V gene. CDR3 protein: CASSQNLGGSYEQYF. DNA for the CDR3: TGCGCCAGCAGCCAAAACCTAGGGGGCTCCTACGAGCAGTACTTC.

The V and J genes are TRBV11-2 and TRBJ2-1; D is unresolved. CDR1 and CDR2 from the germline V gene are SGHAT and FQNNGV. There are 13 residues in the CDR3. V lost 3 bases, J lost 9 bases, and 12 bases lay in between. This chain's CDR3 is CASSFIYDIEQFF. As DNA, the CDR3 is TGTGCCAGCAGCTTTATTTACGATATTGAGCAGTTCTTC.

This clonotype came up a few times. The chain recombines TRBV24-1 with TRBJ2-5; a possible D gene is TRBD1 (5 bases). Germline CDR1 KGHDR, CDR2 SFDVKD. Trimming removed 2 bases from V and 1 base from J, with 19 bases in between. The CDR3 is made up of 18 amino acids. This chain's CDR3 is CATSDSPYRTGSQETQYF. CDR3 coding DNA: TGTGCCACCAGTGATTCGCCCTATCGAACAGGTTCCCAAGAGACCCAGTACTTC.

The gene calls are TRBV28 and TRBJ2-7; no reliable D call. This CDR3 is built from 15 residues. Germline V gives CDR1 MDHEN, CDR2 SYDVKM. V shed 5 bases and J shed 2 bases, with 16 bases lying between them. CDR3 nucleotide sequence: TGTGCCAGCAGTCCCCAGGTCTCGAGAGCCTACGAGCAGTACTTC. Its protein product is CASSPQVSRAYEQYF.

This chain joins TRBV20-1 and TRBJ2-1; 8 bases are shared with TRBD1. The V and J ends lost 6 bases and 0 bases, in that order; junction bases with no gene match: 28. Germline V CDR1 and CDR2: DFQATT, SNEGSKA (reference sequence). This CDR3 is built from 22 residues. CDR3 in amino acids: CSAERQGPLVVTTPSSYNEQFF. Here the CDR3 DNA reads TGCAGTGCCGAAAGACAGGGGCCCCTGGTAGTGACCACTCCCAGCTCCTACAATGAGCAGTTCTTC.

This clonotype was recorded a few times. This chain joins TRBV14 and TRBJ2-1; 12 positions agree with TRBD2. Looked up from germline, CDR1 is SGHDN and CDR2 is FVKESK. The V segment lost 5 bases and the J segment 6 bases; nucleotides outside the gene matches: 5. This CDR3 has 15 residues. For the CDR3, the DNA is TGTGCCAGCAGCAGACTAGCGGGAGTCCTCAATGAGCAGTTCTTC. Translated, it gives CASSRLAGVLNEQFF.

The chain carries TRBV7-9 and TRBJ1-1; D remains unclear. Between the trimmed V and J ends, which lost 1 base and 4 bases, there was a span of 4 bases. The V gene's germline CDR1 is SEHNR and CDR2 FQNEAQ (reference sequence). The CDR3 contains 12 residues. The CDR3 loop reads CASSLVVTEAFF. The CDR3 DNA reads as TGTGCCAGCAGCTTAGTGGTCACTGAAGCTTTCTTT.

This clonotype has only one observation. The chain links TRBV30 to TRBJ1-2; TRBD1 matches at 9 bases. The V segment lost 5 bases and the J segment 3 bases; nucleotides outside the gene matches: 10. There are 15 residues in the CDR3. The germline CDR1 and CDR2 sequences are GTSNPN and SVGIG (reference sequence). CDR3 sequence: CAWGTGYGVDYGYTF. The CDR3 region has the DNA TGTGCCTGGGGGACAGGGTACGGAGTAGACTATGGCTACACCTTC.